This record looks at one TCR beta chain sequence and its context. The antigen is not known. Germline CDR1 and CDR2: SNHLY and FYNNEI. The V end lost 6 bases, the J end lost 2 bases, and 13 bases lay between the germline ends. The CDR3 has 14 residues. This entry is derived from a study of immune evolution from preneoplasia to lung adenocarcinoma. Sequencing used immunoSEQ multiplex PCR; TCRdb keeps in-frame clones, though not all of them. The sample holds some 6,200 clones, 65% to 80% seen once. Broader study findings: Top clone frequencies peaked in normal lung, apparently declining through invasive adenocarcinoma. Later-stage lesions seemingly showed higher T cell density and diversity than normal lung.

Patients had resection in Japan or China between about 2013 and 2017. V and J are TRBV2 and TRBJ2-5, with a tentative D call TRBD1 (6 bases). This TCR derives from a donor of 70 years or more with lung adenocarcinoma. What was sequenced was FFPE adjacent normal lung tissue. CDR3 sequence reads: CASRKVQGQETQYF. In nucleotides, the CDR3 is TGTGCCAGCAGGAAGGTACAGGGACAAGAGACCCAGTACTTC.